These 19 T cell receptor beta chains were sequenced from one sample in a study of T-cell reconstitution after alpha-beta-depleted transplantation in children. Library preparation (for TCRbeta) was performed with unique molecular identifiers. TCRdb fed the PCR reads into MiXCR, producing one record per CDR3 protein. The repertoire holds about a million distinct CDR3 sequences, with about 29% as singletons. This material consisted of PBMCs, mostly from graft donor cells, taken 360 days after TCRalphabeta/CD19-depleted stem cell transplant. These receptors came from a boy in the first two years of life who had a stem cell transplant for SCID, so the T cells may come from the graft donor.

This chain joins TRBV29-1 and TRBJ2-3, with D tentatively TRBD1 (5 bases). V was trimmed by 5 bases and J by 3 bases, leaving 18 bases between them. This CDR3 comprises 15 residues. CDR1 SQVTM and CDR2 ANQGSEA come from the germline V gene. The CDR3 loop is CSVPVRQGTTDTQYF. The CDR3 DNA follows: TGCAGCGTTCCGGTCCGGCAGGGAACAACAGATACGCAGTATTTT.

This clonotype showed up just a few times. V is TRBV2 and J is TRBJ2-1; D assignment may be TRBD1 or TRBD2 (6 bases each). V lost 5 bases to trimming and J lost 3 bases, with 14 bases between them. Germline V gene data show CDR1 as SNHLY and CDR2 as FYNNEI. There are 15 residues in the CDR3. CDR3 protein: CASSPFGGLYNEQFF. CDR3 DNA sequence: TGTGCCAGCAGTCCCTTTGGGGGGCTCTACAATGAGCAGTTCTTC.

This clonotype was seen a few times. J is TRBJ1-6 and V is TRBV4-1; 8 bases align to TRBD1. Trimming took 6 bases from V and 9 from J; bases not matched to a gene: 13. The CDR3 covers 16 residues. Germline loops: CDR1 MGHRA, CDR2 YSYEKL. The CDR3 region is CASRPGTGASVSPLHF. The DNA for the CDR3 is TGCGCCAGCAGACCCGGGACAGGTGCATCGGTTTCACCCCTCCACTTT.

The chain has TRBV11-2 and TRBJ2-7, with D perhaps assigned TRBD1 or TRBD2 (5 bases each). V was cut by 6 bases and J by 0 bases, with 15 bases left in between. The CDR3 has 15 residues. Germline assignment: CDR1 SGHAT and CDR2 FQNNGV. CDR3 amino acids: CASRLYEGSSYEQYF. The CDR3 DNA reads as TGTGCCAGCAGACTGTACGAGGGGAGCTCCTACGAGCAGTACTTC.

This clonotype was found a few times. The CDR3 DNA follows: TGTGCCAGCAGTTTATCCCCCCCGCAGGCCATGGCCTACAATGAGCAGTTCTTC. Its protein product is CASSLSPPQAMAYNEQFF. The gene calls are TRBV27 and TRBJ2-1; the D is unclear. This CDR3 region has 18 residues. Germline V CDR1 and CDR2: MNHEY, SMNVEV (reference sequence). V shed 0 bases and J shed 2 bases, with 17 bases lying between them.

This sequence joins TRBV12-3 or TRBV12-4 and TRBJ2-5; 7 bases line up with TRBD1. The CDR3 spans 15 residues. The junction had 5 bases not matched to a gene; V was cut back by 3 bases and J by 1 base. CDR3 nucleotides: TGTGCCAGCAGTTTTTTCGGACAGGCCCAAGAGACCCAGTACTTC. Translation gives CASSFFGQAQETQYF.

The chain couples TRBV20-1 to TRBJ2-2, with no clear D. V dropped 1 base and J dropped 3 bases, with 6 bases sitting between them. Germline CDR1 and CDR2: DFQATT and SNEGSKA (reference sequence). The CDR3 is 13 residues long. The CDR3 spells CSARGDYTGELFF. CDR3 DNA sequence: TGCAGTGCTAGAGGGGATTACACCGGGGAGCTGTTTTTT.

The chain recombines TRBV7-9 with TRBJ2-2; weak D call: TRBD2 (6 bases). The CDR3 covers 17 residues. Per the germline V gene, CDR1 is SEHNR and CDR2 is FQNEAQ (reference sequence). The V gene lost 7 bases and the J gene lost 5 bases, with 23 bases spanning the gap. CDR3 sequence: CASTTNPGDGGTGELFF. The DNA for the CDR3 is TGTGCCAGCACCACGAATCCGGGGGACGGAGGGACCGGGGAGCTGTTTTTT.

This chain connects TRBV29-1 to TRBJ2-1, with D unclear. Germline loops: CDR1 SQVTM, CDR2 ANQGSEA. The CDR3 sequence is 16 residues long. Trimming took off 0 bases at V and 4 bases at J, with 16 bases between the two ends. The CDR3 reads CSVEDGNSPAYNEQFF. Written as DNA, the CDR3 is TGCAGCGTTGAAGATGGTAACAGTCCCGCGTACAATGAGCAGTTCTTC.

This clonotype was observed many times. This chain uses TRBV20-1 with TRBJ2-3, with TRBD2 as a possible D gene (6 bases). The V gene lost 6 bases and the J gene lost 1 base, with 14 bases spanning the gap. Germline V CDR1 and CDR2: DFQATT, SNEGSKA (reference sequence). The CDR3 covers 14 residues. This CDR3 is CSAEGRDRTDTQYF. In DNA, the CDR3 is TGCAGTGCCGAGGGGCGGGACCGCACAGATACGCAGTATTTT.

This chain links TRBV12-3 or TRBV12-4 with TRBJ2-3; TRBD1 might be the D (6 bases). V was pared by 5 bases and J by 4 bases, with 16 bases between. This CDR3 has 15 amino acids. The CDR3 sequence is CASSISGESSDTQYF. The CDR3 DNA reads as TGTGCCAGCAGTATATCAGGGGAGAGTTCAGATACGCAGTATTTT.

This sequence joins TRBV14 and TRBJ2-5, with D tentatively TRBD1 (6 bases). Trimming removed 0 bases at V and 5 bases at J, with 13 bases between. There are 15 residues in the CDR3. CDR1 is SGHDN and CDR2 is FVKESK in the germline V gene. The CDR3 reads CASSQDTIGGETQYF. In DNA form, the CDR3 reads TGTGCCAGCAGCCAAGATACCATTGGGGGCGAGACCCAGTACTTC.

J is TRBJ1-6 and V is TRBV28; D call uncertain. Per the germline V gene, CDR1 is MDHEN and CDR2 is SYDVKM. V was clipped by 3 bases and J by 0 bases, with 9 bases between them. CDR3 length: 16 residues. CDR3 loop: CASSLGEGSYNSPLHF. The CDR3 nucleotides read TGTGCCAGCAGTTTGGGCGAGGGCTCCTATAATTCACCCCTCCACTTT.

This clonotype was detected a few times. This chain links TRBV20-1 with TRBJ2-7; no firm D call. Germline CDR1 DFQATT, CDR2 SNEGSKA (reference sequence). The CDR3 runs to 13 residues. V was pared by 3 bases and J by 4 bases, with 13 bases between. The CDR3 reads CSASDTENYEQYF. As DNA, the CDR3 is TGCAGTGCTAGTGACACGGAGAATTACGAGCAGTACTTC.

In this sample, this clonotype turned up once. At one end the junction does not follow the germline gene, possibly because of a read error. J is TRBJ1-1 and V is TRBV6-2 or TRBV6-3; no definite D call. The germline V gene encodes CDR1 MNHEY and CDR2 SVGEGT. The CDR3 runs to 13 residues. This chain's CDR3 is CATSYLLREGAFF. The CDR3 nucleotides are TGTGCCACCAGTTATCTCCTACGTGAGGGAGCTTTCTTT.

At least ten counts were recorded for this clonotype. The J gene is TRBJ2-5, the V gene TRBV21-1; the table calls TRBD1, which could not be checked here. TRBV21-1 constitutes a pseudogene. The CDR3 totals 13 residues. The CDR3 is CATTRRGGETQYF. Here the CDR3 DNA reads TGTGCCACCACAAGGAGGGGCGGGGAGACCCAGTACTTC.

This clonotype has a handful of counts. This chain uses TRBV6-5 with TRBJ1-2, with 8 bases fitting TRBD1. Losses at the gene ends were 6 bases for V and 8 bases for J; bases not matched to a gene: 5. The CDR3 covers 12 residues. Germline CDR1 MNHEY, CDR2 SVGAGI. Here the CDR3 DNA reads TGTGCCAGCAGAACCGGGACAGGAGGCTACACCTTC. It codes for CASRTGTGGYTF.

This clonotype came up a few times. The chain has TRBV27 and TRBJ2-2, with D perhaps TRBD2 (6 bases). CDR1 and CDR2 (germline): MNHEY, SMNVEV (reference sequence). The V gene lost 3 bases and the J gene lost 7 bases, with 12 bases spanning the gap. The CDR3 is 14 residues long. The CDR3 protein is CASSFSSVGGELFF. The DNA for the CDR3 is TGTGCCAGCAGTTTCTCTAGCGTTGGCGGGGAGCTGTTTTTT.

The chain carries TRBV12-3 or TRBV12-4 and TRBJ2-1, with unresolved D. The V end was cut by 1 base, the J end by 9 bases, with 13 bases between. CDR3 length equals 14 residues. DNA for the CDR3: TGTGCCAGCAGTTTAGATCAGAGAAAGGGTGAGCAGTTCTTC. Its translation: CASSLDQRKGEQFF.